What follows are 21 T cell receptor beta chains derived from one specimen sequenced in a study of radiotherapy plus CTLA-4 blockade in lung cancer. Assay used: immunoSEQ multiplex PCR; TCRdb lists only in-frame clones, some missing. The sample has roughly 120,000 clones; about four fifths are singletons. Sequencing was performed on peripheral blood, taken from a patient treated with radiotherapy plus ipilimumab. The receptors come from a human donor with non-small cell lung cancer who had a partial response to radiotherapy plus ipilimumab.

This sequence joins TRBV29-1 and TRBJ1-5; TRBD1 agrees at 7 bases. The CDR3 is 16 amino acids. The junction had 12 bases not matched to a gene; V was cut back by 5 bases and J by 2 bases. Germline V gene lookup returns CDR1 SQVTM and CDR2 ANQGSEA. The CDR3 DNA sequence: TGCAGCGTTCGATTACAGGGGTTTGGCGGCAATCAGCCCCAGCATTTT. This translates into CSVRLQGFGGNQPQHF.

The chain links TRBV5-4 to TRBJ2-3, with D maybe TRBD2 (5 bases). The V end was cut by 2 bases, the J end by 2 bases, with 9 bases between. The V gene's germline CDR1 is SGHNT and CDR2 YYREEE (reference sequence). The CDR3 consists of 14 residues. The CDR3 DNA reads TGTGCCAGCAGCTTTCCGGACTCCACAGATACGCAGTATTTT. Its protein is CASSFPDSTDTQYF.

This clone occurred once. V usage is TRBV7-2 and J usage is TRBJ1-2; 10 nucleotides match TRBD1. The V segment lost 5 bases and the J segment 8 bases; nucleotides outside the gene matches: 11. CDR3 length: 15 amino acids. CDR1 SGHTA and CDR2 FQGNSA come from the germline V gene. CDR3 in amino acids: CASSARTGGERGYTF. In DNA, the CDR3 is TGTGCCAGCAGCGCCCGGACAGGGGGTGAACGAGGCTACACCTTC.

CDR3 amino acids: CASSPGTSGRATGELFF. The CDR3 nucleotides are TGTGCCAGCAGTCCGGGGACTAGCGGGAGGGCAACCGGGGAGCTGTTTTTT. The chain recombines TRBV27 with TRBJ2-2; 16 bases match TRBD2. This CDR3 spans 17 amino acids. Looked up from germline, CDR1 is MNHEY and CDR2 is SMNVEV (reference sequence). The V and J ends lost 5 bases and 5 bases, in that order; junction bases with no gene match: 5.

The gene calls are TRBV27 and TRBJ2-7, with D possibly TRBD2 on 5 matching bases. With 5 bases removed from V and 3 bases from J, the gap between germline ends came to 17 bases. Germline V lookup: CDR1 MNHEY, CDR2 SMNVEV (reference sequence). The CDR3 totals 15 residues. As DNA, the CDR3 is TGTGCCAGCAGTAGAGGCACCGGGAAGATCTACGAGCAGTACTTC. Amino acids: CASSRGTGKIYEQYF.

V and J are TRBV28 and TRBJ1-2; TRBD1 aligns across 9 bases. The germline CDR1 and CDR2 sequences are MDHEN and SYDVKM. Trimming took 6 bases from V and 4 from J; bases not matched to a gene: 9. The CDR3 is 15 residues long. The CDR3 spells CASSDGTGISYGYTF. CDR3 in DNA: TGTGCCAGCAGCGATGGGACAGGGATTTCCTATGGCTACACCTTC.

V and J are TRBV28 and TRBJ1-1, with D possibly being TRBD1 (6 bases). Germline loops: CDR1 MDHEN, CDR2 SYDVKM. The CDR3 length is 15 residues. Between the trimmed V and J ends, which lost 10 bases and 0 bases, there was a span of 18 bases. CDR3 residues: CANSKQGAVNTEAFF. As DNA, the CDR3 is TGTGCCAACTCGAAACAGGGAGCCGTGAACACTGAAGCTTTCTTT.

CDR3 in amino acids: CASSLAGLAGTSTDTQYF. The CDR3 region has the DNA TGTGCCAGCAGCTTAGCGGGACTAGCGGGAACTAGCACAGATACGCAGTATTTT. The V call is TRBV13, the J call TRBJ2-3; 13 nucleotides match TRBD2. After removal of 1 base from V and 0 bases from J, the junction contained 4 bases not matched to a gene. Looked up from germline, CDR1 is PRHDT and CDR2 is FYEKMQ (reference sequence). This CDR3 comprises 18 residues.

The V and J genes are TRBV6-1 and TRBJ1-3; unclear D gene. Trimming left V 5 bases short and J 0 bases short, with 11 bases between. Per germline, CDR1 MNHNS and CDR2 SASEGT. The CDR3 length is 15 residues. CDR3 region: CASSIREGSGNTIYF. The CDR3 DNA is TGTGCCAGCAGTATCCGCGAGGGCTCTGGAAACACCATATATTTT.

This clone was observed a single time. This chain connects TRBV5-1 to TRBJ2-5; 8 bases line up with TRBD2. This CDR3 is 14 amino acids long. V was pared by 1 base and J by 1 base, with 0 bases of the junction left unmatched. Germline V lookup: CDR1 SGHRS, CDR2 YFSETQ. The CDR3 here is CASSLTSGQETQYF. The DNA of the CDR3 is TGCGCCAGCAGCTTGACTAGCGGCCAAGAGACCCAGTACTTC.

The chain carries TRBV15 and TRBJ1-1; weak D call: TRBD1 (6 bases). The V end lost 0 bases, the J end lost 8 bases, and 13 bases lay between the germline ends. The V gene's germline CDR1 is LNHNV and CDR2 YYDKDF (reference sequence). CDR3 length: 14 amino acids. The CDR3 here is CATSREPQGREAFF. Here the CDR3 DNA reads TGTGCCACCAGCAGAGAGCCGCAGGGGCGGGAAGCTTTCTTT.

The CDR3, as DNA: TGTGCCAGCAGTGTCAGGGTAGCGGCGAACGAGCAGTACTTC. Residues: CASSVRVAANEQYF. The V and J genes are TRBV6-1 and TRBJ2-7; D might be TRBD2 (6 bases). There are 14 residues in the CDR3. In germline, CDR1 is MNHNS, CDR2 SASEGT. V was cut by 4 bases and J by 5 bases, with 15 bases left in between.

V gene TRBV5-4 combines with J gene TRBJ2-7; 7 positions match TRBD2. Losses at the gene ends were 4 bases for V and 7 bases for J; bases not matched to a gene: 20. This CDR3 region has 17 residues. Germline V gene lookup returns CDR1 SGHNT and CDR2 YYREEE (reference sequence). The CDR3 DNA reads TGTGCCAGCAGCGCTGGTGGGGAGGGCGGTGCTAAACGAGAGCAGTACGTC. Amino acid sequence: CASSAGGEGGAKREQYV.

A remark on this clone: The sample holds other DNA sequences that translate to the same CDR3. This chain links TRBV5-5 with TRBJ1-2; 8 bases are a match to TRBD1. In germline, CDR1 is SGHKS, CDR2 YYEKEE (reference sequence). This CDR3 contains 14 residues. V was clipped by 4 bases and J by 5 bases; unmatched bases: 7. The CDR3 region is CASSPGTGTYGYTF. CDR3 nucleotides: TGTGCCAGCAGCCCCGGGACAGGTACTTATGGCTACACCTTC.

The rearrangement uses TRBV5-1 and TRBJ1-2; D gene unclear. This CDR3 is built from 14 residues. Germline V gives CDR1 SGHRS, CDR2 YFSETQ. The V end lost 0 bases, the J end lost 4 bases, and 10 bases lay between the germline ends. The CDR3 bases are TGCGCCAGCAGCTTGGATGGCCCAGTCTATGGCTACACCTTC. This translates into CASSLDGPVYGYTF. Filled out from reference TRBV5-1 and TRBJ1-2, the complete variable domain reads KAGVTQTPRYLIKTRGQQVTLSCSPISGHRSVSWYQQTPGQGLQFLFEYFSETQRNKGNFPGRFSGRQFSNSRSEMNVSTLELGDSALYLCASSLDGPVYGYTFGSGTRLTVV.

J is TRBJ1-5 and V is TRBV4-1; a possible D gene is TRBD1 (6 bases). The length of the CDR3 is 16 residues. The V end was cut by 0 bases, the J end by 4 bases, with 13 bases between. CDR1 and CDR2 (germline): MGHRA, YSYEKL. The CDR3 loop is CASSQDPGALNQPQHF. DNA for the CDR3: TGCGCCAGCAGCCAAGATCCAGGGGCGCTAAATCAGCCCCAGCATTTT.

V usage is TRBV25-1 and J usage is TRBJ1-5; D not resolved. CDR3 length: 14 residues. The ends were cut back, 3 bases at V and 4 bases at J, with 10 bases in the middle. Germline values: CDR1 MGHDK, CDR2 SYGVNS. As DNA, the CDR3 is TGTGCCAGCAGTGATAGTATTGGTAATCAGCCCCAGCATTTT. Amino acid sequence: CASSDSIGNQPQHF. Full variable domain (remainder filled in from reference TRBV25-1 and TRBJ1-5): EADIYQTPRYLVIGTGKKITLECSQTMGHDKMYWYQQDPGMELHLIHYSYGVNSTEKGDLSSESTVSRIRTEHFPLTLESARPSHTSQYLCASSDSIGNQPQHFGDGTRLSIL.

This sequence joins TRBV19 and TRBJ2-1; TRBD2 aligns across 9 bases. The CDR3 is 15 residues long. Germline lookup yields CDR1 LNHDA and CDR2 SQIVND (reference sequence). V lost 6 bases, J lost 0 bases, and 3 bases stayed unmatched. CDR3 in DNA: TGTGCCAGTAGATATAGCGGGAGCTCCTACAATGAGCAGTTCTTC. Translation gives CASRYSGSSYNEQFF.

The chain links TRBV15 to TRBJ1-2, with TRBD1 identical over 7 bases. Germline CDR1 and CDR2: LNHNV and YYDKDF (reference sequence). The V segment lost 7 bases and the J segment 6 bases; nucleotides outside the gene matches: 8. CDR3 size: 13 residues. The CDR3 is CATNTWTGNGYTF. CDR3 DNA: TGTGCCACCAACACATGGACAGGAAATGGCTACACCTTC.

This clone was detected only once. The chain combines TRBV7-9 with TRBJ1-2; possibly TRBD1 for D (6 bases). The V gene's germline CDR1 is SEHNR and CDR2 FQNEAQ (reference sequence). V was clipped by 6 bases and J by 1 base, with 18 bases between them. CDR3 size: 16 residues. The CDR3 protein is CASRIGQPKNNYGYTF. DNA for the CDR3: TGTGCCAGCAGGATCGGACAGCCGAAAAATAACTATGGCTACACCTTC.

The CDR3 DNA follows: TGCGCCAGCAGCCGGGGAGAATCTAGTTACTCCGGGGAGCTGTTTTTT. It yields the protein CASSRGESSYSGELFF. The chain recombines TRBV4-1 with TRBJ2-2; D possibly corresponds to TRBD2 (5 bases). CDR1 and CDR2 (germline): MGHRA, YSYEKL. V lost 4 bases to trimming and J lost 6 bases, with 18 bases between them. The CDR3 is 16 amino acids.